This is a list of T cell receptor beta chains from one sample in a study of control samples from healthy donors and cancer patients. Profiling relied on immunoSEQ multiplex PCR, and the TCRdb table lists in-frame clones only, not all of them. There are over 150,000 clones in the sample; 90% to 95% occur only once, and 1.4% lies in the top ten. Sequencing was carried out using blood. These receptor sequences come from a man aged 25 to 40 in good health. Both conserved end residues are trimmed from each CDR3. Only part of the rows carry a size: once, few, many, or a class if the clone is expanded.

cdr3_aa: ASSPRDRNTGELF; j_call: TRBJ2-2; clone_size: few; v_call: TRBV19; cdr3_length: 13
cdr3_aa: ASSLRDRVNTEAF; j_call: TRBJ1-1; clone_size: -; v_call: TRBV3-1/TRBV3-2; cdr3_length: 13
cdr3_aa: SVASLRITSGGTDTQY; j_call: TRBJ2-3; clone_size: -; v_call: TRBV29-1; cdr3_length: 16
cdr3_aa: ASSLGPIAGNNEQF; j_call: TRBJ2-1; clone_size: -; v_call: TRBV7-2; cdr3_length: 14
cdr3_aa: AWSPAPYEQY; j_call: TRBJ2-7; clone_size: -; v_call: TRBV30; cdr3_length: 10
cdr3_aa: ASSQDGGEQY; j_call: TRBJ2-7; clone_size: -; v_call: TRBV4-2; cdr3_length: 10
cdr3_aa: ASSVGDHEQF; j_call: TRBJ2-1; clone_size: -; v_call: TRBV13; cdr3_length: 10
cdr3_aa: ASSYSGRGVEPQH; j_call: TRBJ1-5; clone_size: -; v_call: TRBV6-2/TRBV6-3; cdr3_length: 13
cdr3_aa: ASSQGTTYEQY; j_call: TRBJ2-7; clone_size: -; v_call: TRBV3-1/TRBV3-2; cdr3_length: 11
cdr3_aa: SVGGTGNTEAF; j_call: TRBJ1-1; clone_size: -; v_call: TRBV29-1; cdr3_length: 11
cdr3_aa: ATSREGQGNEKLF; j_call: TRBJ1-4; clone_size: -; v_call: TRBV15; cdr3_length: 13
cdr3_aa: ASSLKLSAEKLF; j_call: TRBJ1-4; clone_size: -; v_call: TRBV7-9; cdr3_length: 12
cdr3_aa: ASTPREGNYGYT; j_call: TRBJ1-2; clone_size: -; v_call: TRBV6-1; cdr3_length: 12
cdr3_aa: ASSQVQANTEAF; j_call: TRBJ1-1; clone_size: -; v_call: TRBV4-3; cdr3_length: 12
cdr3_aa: ASSSTTGVNTEAF; j_call: TRBJ1-1; clone_size: once; v_call: TRBV5-1; cdr3_length: 13
cdr3_aa: ASSYTGGETDTQY; j_call: TRBJ2-3; clone_size: -; v_call: TRBV2; cdr3_length: 13
cdr3_aa: ASSLGAGSAEKLF; j_call: TRBJ1-4; clone_size: -; v_call: TRBV7-9; cdr3_length: 13
cdr3_aa: ASSPGQGASTEKLF; j_call: TRBJ1-4; clone_size: -; v_call: TRBV4-2; cdr3_length: 14
cdr3_aa: ASRGLADIHEQY; j_call: TRBJ2-7; clone_size: -; v_call: TRBV5-5; cdr3_length: 12
cdr3_aa: ASSYKGMGAYYGYT; j_call: TRBJ1-2; clone_size: -; v_call: TRBV7-9; cdr3_length: 14
cdr3_aa: ASSGTGYYEQY; j_call: TRBJ2-7; clone_size: -; v_call: TRBV5-1; cdr3_length: 11
cdr3_aa: ASSRTSGSEQF; j_call: TRBJ2-1; clone_size: -; v_call: TRBV6-6; cdr3_length: 11
cdr3_aa: ASSPSQGGNTGELF; j_call: TRBJ2-2; clone_size: -; v_call: TRBV18; cdr3_length: 14
cdr3_aa: ASSPRGTGGRIAF; j_call: TRBJ1-1; clone_size: -; v_call: TRBV11-2; cdr3_length: 13
cdr3_aa: ASSLRIGGQETQY; j_call: TRBJ2-5; clone_size: -; v_call: TRBV5-4; cdr3_length: 13
cdr3_aa: ASSLELGGSGYT; j_call: TRBJ1-2; clone_size: -; v_call: TRBV5-6; cdr3_length: 12
cdr3_aa: ASRGVSYEQY; j_call: TRBJ2-7; clone_size: -; v_call: TRBV19; cdr3_length: 10
cdr3_aa: ASSPTGIPEAF; j_call: TRBJ1-1; clone_size: -; v_call: TRBV7-9; cdr3_length: 11
cdr3_aa: ASSRGQGQLTAGELF; j_call: TRBJ2-2; clone_size: once; v_call: TRBV5-1; cdr3_length: 15
cdr3_aa: ASSFLSGTYSYEQY; j_call: TRBJ2-7; clone_size: -; v_call: TRBV11-2; cdr3_length: 14
cdr3_aa: ASGLVEGEQF; j_call: TRBJ2-1; clone_size: -; v_call: TRBV2; cdr3_length: 10
cdr3_aa: ASSSPSGATGELF; j_call: TRBJ2-2; clone_size: -; v_call: TRBV7-6; cdr3_length: 13
cdr3_aa: ASSVGQVSYEQY; j_call: TRBJ2-7; clone_size: -; v_call: TRBV9; cdr3_length: 12
cdr3_aa: ASSQAPQLNEKLF; j_call: TRBJ1-4; clone_size: -; v_call: TRBV4-2; cdr3_length: 13
cdr3_aa: SARDNEKLF; j_call: TRBJ1-4; clone_size: -; v_call: TRBV20-1; cdr3_length: 9
cdr3_aa: ASSVEPSSNEQF; j_call: TRBJ2-1; clone_size: -; v_call: TRBV9; cdr3_length: 12
cdr3_aa: AWSVKREKSNQPQH; j_call: TRBJ1-5; clone_size: -; v_call: TRBV30; cdr3_length: 14
cdr3_aa: SVEDYPGGVGF; j_call: TRBJ2-1; clone_size: -; v_call: TRBV29-1; cdr3_length: 11
cdr3_aa: ASSQGGRMWTEAF; j_call: TRBJ1-1; clone_size: -; v_call: TRBV14; cdr3_length: 13
cdr3_aa: ASSPGQGKTQY; j_call: TRBJ2-5; clone_size: -; v_call: TRBV3-1/TRBV3-2; cdr3_length: 11
cdr3_aa: ASSPRGGSVNEQF; j_call: TRBJ2-1; clone_size: -; v_call: TRBV7-9; cdr3_length: 13
cdr3_aa: ATSRPSAHVYEQY; j_call: TRBJ2-7; clone_size: -; v_call: TRBV15; cdr3_length: 13
cdr3_aa: AWTSGGGTGNTIY; j_call: TRBJ1-3; clone_size: once; v_call: TRBV30; cdr3_length: 13
cdr3_aa: ASSFGDRVRNIQY; j_call: TRBJ2-4; clone_size: -; v_call: TRBV7-2; cdr3_length: 13
cdr3_aa: ASSGGLAGGQETQY; j_call: TRBJ2-5; clone_size: -; v_call: TRBV9; cdr3_length: 14
cdr3_aa: ASSQDVKGTVNTEAF; j_call: TRBJ1-1; clone_size: -; v_call: TRBV3-1/TRBV3-2; cdr3_length: 15
cdr3_aa: ASSVGRGGGSYEQY; j_call: TRBJ2-7; clone_size: -; v_call: TRBV9; cdr3_length: 14
cdr3_aa: ASGYEQY; j_call: TRBJ2-7; clone_size: -; v_call: TRBV27; cdr3_length: 7